The T cell receptor (beta chain) under discussion was sequenced for a study of CD8 T cells in ankylosing spondylitis. TCRdb re-derived calls from the 5' RACE reads in MiXCR, one entry per CDR3 protein. The sample holds 220,000 or so distinct CDR3 sequences; about 11% are singletons and the top ten take 20% to 25%. In its sample, this clonotype was seen a few times. The CDR3 extends over 15 amino acids. V gave up 2 bases and J gave up 7 bases; unmatched junction bases: 9. V gene TRBV12-3 or TRBV12-4 combines with J gene TRBJ1-2; TRBD1 aligns across 8 bases. The sequencing input was blood, either unsorted or a sorted T cell fraction (not recorded which). The clonotype was recovered from a male donor with ankylosing spondylitis or in good health (not recorded which). In DNA, the CDR3 is TGTGCCAGCAGTTTAAGGGCAGGGGGCGCGGGTGGCTACACCTTC. It translates to CASSLRAGGAGGYTF.